Described below is a single T cell receptor beta chain sequence and its context. V was pared by 0 bases and J by 6 bases, with 2 bases between. The V gene's germline CDR1 is LNHDA and CDR2 SQIVND (reference sequence). The CDR3 consists of 11 residues. The sample belongs to a study of radiation and T cells in renal cell carcinoma. Sample time point: baseline pretreatment blood. As to treatment: 15 Gy SBRT to primary tumor, nephrectomy 4 weeks later. Clones were sequenced by immunoSEQ multiplex PCR, and TCRdb holds only the in-frame ones, with some missing. The sample yields 150,000 or so clones, approximately 90% seen once.

The TCR comes from a woman in her seventies with renal cell carcinoma. This chain links TRBV19 with TRBJ1-2; no clear D. Specimen: blood, collected from a patient whose treatment included radiotherapy and nephrectomy. CDR3 in DNA: TGTGCCAGTAGTATAGAGGATGGCTACACCTTC. It encodes CASSIEDGYTF.